A selection of T cell receptor beta chains follows, all from one sample in a study of PD-L1 blockade in urothelial cancer. Measured with immunoSEQ multiplex PCR; TCRdb has only the in-frame clones, and not every one. The data contain 72,000 or so clones, roughly 90% of them singletons. The starting material was PBMCs, obtained around atezolizumab (anti-PD-L1) treatment. These receptors were collected from a man aged 55 to 70 with urothelial cancer. CDR3s include the opening cysteine and the closing phenylalanine or tryptophan. The D gene is left open where the match is weak. The size field is filled for only some rows; it gives once, few, many or a size class.

clone_size	d_call	v_call	j_call	cdr3_aa	cdr3_nt
-	-	TRBV6-6	TRBJ1-1	CASSYRRDTEAFF	TGTGCCAGCAGCTACAGACGGGACACTGAAGCTTTCTTT
-	-	TRBV11-2	TRBJ2-3	CASSLGVATILTDTQYF	TGTGCCAGCAGCTTAGGTGTAGCCACGATACTCACAGATACGCAGTATTTT
-	TRBD2	TRBV7-8	TRBJ2-3	CASSPRTSPDPTDTQYF	TGTGCCAGCAGCCCCCGGACTAGCCCAGATCCCACAGATACGCAGTATTTT
-	-	TRBV15	TRBJ2-3	CATSRVLTDTQYF	TGTGCCACCAGCAGAGTGCTGACTGATACGCAGTATTTT
-	TRBD2	TRBV5-1	TRBJ2-1	CASSLSSGGADEQFF	TGCGCCAGCAGCTTGTCTAGCGGGGGGGCCGATGAGCAGTTCTTC
-	TRBD1	TRBV19	TRBJ2-7	CASRGQGLSYEQYF	TGTGCCAGTAGAGGACAGGGGCTCTCCTACGAGCAGTACTTC
-	TRBD2	TRBV5-8	TRBJ2-2	CASSLTSGGVANTGELFF	TGTGCCAGCAGCTTAACTAGCGGGGGGGTCGCGAACACCGGGGAGCTGTTTTTT
once	TRBD1	TRBV5-5	TRBJ2-2	CASNLDRVNTGELFF	TGTGCCAGCAACCTGGACAGGGTGAACACCGGGGAGCTGTTTTTT
-	TRBD2	TRBV6-6	TRBJ2-1	CASSYSREGNEQFF	TGTGCCAGCAGTTACTCTCGGGAGGGTAATGAGCAGTTCTTC
-	-	TRBV9	TRBJ2-2	CASSVKTGYTGELFF	TGTGCCAGCAGCGTAAAAACAGGGTACACCGGGGAGCTGTTTTTT
-	-	TRBV18	TRBJ1-5	CASSPGWTNQPQHF	TGTGCCAGCTCACCGGGGTGGACAAATCAGCCCCAGCATTTT
-	-	TRBV7-3	TRBJ2-7	CASSLAPAGYDEQYF	TGTGCCAGCAGCTTAGCCCCTGCGGGCTACGACGAGCAGTACTTC
-	-	TRBV27	TRBJ2-4	CASSLNRRNIQYF	TGTGCCAGCAGTTTAAACAGAAGGAACATTCAGTACTTC
-	TRBD2	TRBV10-3	TRBJ2-5	CAISEGLAETQYF	TGTGCCATCAGTGAGGGACTAGCGGAGACCCAGTACTTC
few	-	TRBV7-9	TRBJ1-1	CASSLKSTVVVNTEAFF	TGTGCCAGCAGCTTAAAATCGACAGTTGTGGTGAACACTGAAGCTTTCTTT
once	TRBD1	TRBV10-1	TRBJ1-5	CASSQLPGQGEIMSSNQPQHF	TGCGCCAGCAGTCAATTACCGGGACAGGGGGAAATTATGTCTAGCAATCAGCCCCAGCATTTT
-	TRBD1	TRBV5-6	TRBJ1-1	CASSSAFWDRVATEAFF	TGTGCCAGCAGCTCCGCCTTTTGGGACAGGGTTGCTACTGAAGCTTTCTTT
-	TRBD2	TRBV11-3	TRBJ2-1	CASSSTSGRSYNEQFF	TGTGCCAGCAGCTCAACTAGCGGGCGCTCCTACAATGAGCAGTTCTTC